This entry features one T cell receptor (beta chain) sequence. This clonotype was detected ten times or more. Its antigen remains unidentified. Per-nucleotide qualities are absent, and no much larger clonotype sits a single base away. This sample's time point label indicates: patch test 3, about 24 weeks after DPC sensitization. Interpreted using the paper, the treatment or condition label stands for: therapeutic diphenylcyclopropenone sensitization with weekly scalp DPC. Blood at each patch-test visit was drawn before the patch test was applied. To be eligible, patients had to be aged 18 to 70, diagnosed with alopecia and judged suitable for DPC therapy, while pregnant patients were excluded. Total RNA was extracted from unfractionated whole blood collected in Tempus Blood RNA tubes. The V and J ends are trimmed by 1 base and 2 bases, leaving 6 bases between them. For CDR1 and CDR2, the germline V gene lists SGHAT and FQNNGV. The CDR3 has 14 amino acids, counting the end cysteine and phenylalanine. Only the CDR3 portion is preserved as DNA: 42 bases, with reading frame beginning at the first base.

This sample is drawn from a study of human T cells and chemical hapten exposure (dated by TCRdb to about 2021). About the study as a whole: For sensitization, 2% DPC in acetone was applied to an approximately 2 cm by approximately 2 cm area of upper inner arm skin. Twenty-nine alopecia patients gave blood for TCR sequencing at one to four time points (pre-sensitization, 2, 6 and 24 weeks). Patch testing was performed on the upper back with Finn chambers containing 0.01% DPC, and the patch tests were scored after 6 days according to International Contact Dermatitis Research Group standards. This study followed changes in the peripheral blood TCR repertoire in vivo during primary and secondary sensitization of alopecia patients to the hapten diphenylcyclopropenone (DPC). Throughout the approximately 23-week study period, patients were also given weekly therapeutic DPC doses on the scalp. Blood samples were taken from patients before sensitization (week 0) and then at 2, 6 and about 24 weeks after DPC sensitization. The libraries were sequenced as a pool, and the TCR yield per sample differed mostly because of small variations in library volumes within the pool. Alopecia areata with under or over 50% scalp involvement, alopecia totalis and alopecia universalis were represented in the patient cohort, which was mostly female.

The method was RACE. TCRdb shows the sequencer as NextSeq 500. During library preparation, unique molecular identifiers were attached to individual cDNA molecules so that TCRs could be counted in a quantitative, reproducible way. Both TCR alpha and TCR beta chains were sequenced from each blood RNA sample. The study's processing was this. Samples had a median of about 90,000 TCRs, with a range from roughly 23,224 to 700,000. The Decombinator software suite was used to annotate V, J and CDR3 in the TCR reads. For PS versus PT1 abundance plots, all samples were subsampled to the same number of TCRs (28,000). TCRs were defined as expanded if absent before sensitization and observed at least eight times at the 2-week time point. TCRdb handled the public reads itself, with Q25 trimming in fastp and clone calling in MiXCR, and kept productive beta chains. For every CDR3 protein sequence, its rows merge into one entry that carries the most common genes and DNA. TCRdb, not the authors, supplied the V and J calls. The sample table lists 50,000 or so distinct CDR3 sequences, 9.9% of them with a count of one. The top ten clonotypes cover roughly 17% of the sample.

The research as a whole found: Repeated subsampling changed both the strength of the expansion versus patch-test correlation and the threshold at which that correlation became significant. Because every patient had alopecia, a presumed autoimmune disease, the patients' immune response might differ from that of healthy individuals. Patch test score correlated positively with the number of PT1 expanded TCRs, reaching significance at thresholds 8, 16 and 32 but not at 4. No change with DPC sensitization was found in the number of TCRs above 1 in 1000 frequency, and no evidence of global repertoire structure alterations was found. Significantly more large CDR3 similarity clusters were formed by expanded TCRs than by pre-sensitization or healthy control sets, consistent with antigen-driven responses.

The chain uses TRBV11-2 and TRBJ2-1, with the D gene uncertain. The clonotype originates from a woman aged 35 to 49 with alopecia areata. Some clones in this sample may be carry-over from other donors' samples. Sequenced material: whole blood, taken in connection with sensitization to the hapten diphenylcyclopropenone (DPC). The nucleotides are TGTGCCAGCAGCTTAGGGGGAACCTACAATGAGCAGTTCTTC. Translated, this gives CASSLGGTYNEQFF.